Sequencing of this T cell receptor beta chain was carried out in a study of siplizumab effects on memory and regulatory T cells. Across the study: Paired mixed lymphocyte reactions were set up, with siplizumab at approximately 1 ug/mL or without drug. Study results and caveats: Mappable alloreactive CD4+ clones averaged approximately 62% Treg-derived with siplizumab versus approximately 25% in controls. Roughly 75-95% of proliferating CD4+ or CD8+ clones defied assignment to a naive or memory phenotype.

Notes on this clone: Its antigen remains unidentified.

TCRdb keeps only in-frame clones here, not all; method: immunoSEQ multiplex PCR. The data show approximately 10,000 clones, 40% to 50% seen once. Germline-derived CDR1 and CDR2 are MNHGY and SAAAGT. The CDR3 covers 10 residues. The ends were cut back, 7 bases at V and 10 bases at J, with 10 bases in the middle. Researchers cocultured the mixed lymphocyte reaction cells at 37°C for approximately six days. Researchers tagged responder PBMCs with CFSE and stimulator PBMCs with Violet Dye before mixing them 1:1. This chain links TRBV6-8 with TRBJ1-2; D remains unclear. This clonotype originated in a human donor in good health; the cells came from an allogeneic mixed lymphocyte reaction. Some clones in this sample may be carry-over from other donors' samples. The sequenced sample was CFSE-low (dividing) CD8+ T cells sorted from an allogeneic mixed lymphocyte reaction. CDR3 loop: CASTSKAYTF. The CDR3 region has the DNA TGTGCCAGCACATCGAAGGCCTACACCTTC.